These T cell receptor beta chains were read from a single sample in a study of T cell responses to AZD1222 COVID-19 vaccine. Clones were read by immunoSEQ multiplex PCR, and TCRdb kept only the in-frame ones, dropping some. The table lists some 170,000 clones, roughly nine tenths of them singletons. Sequencing used peripheral blood, obtained on day 0 of MenACWY control vaccination. The receptors derive from an adult in good health. CDR3s include the opening cysteine and the closing phenylalanine or tryptophan. D genes are given only for firm matches. A clone size is listed for some rows: how often the clone was seen (once, few, many), or a class if it is expanded.

v_gene: TRBV11-3
j_gene: TRBJ1-2
abundance: -
d_gene: -
CDR3nt: TGTGCCAGCAGCGCCACCCCGGGCGGCTACACCTTC
CDR3aa: CASSATPGGYTF

v_gene: TRBV28
j_gene: TRBJ1-1
abundance: -
d_gene: TRBD1
CDR3nt: TGTGCCAGCAGCTCCGACAGGGGGCGGGCTGAAGCTTTCTTT
CDR3aa: CASSSDRGRAEAFF

v_gene: TRBV2
j_gene: TRBJ1-2
abundance: -
d_gene: -
CDR3nt: TGTGCCAGCAGTGCTCGGTCCGGGTATGGCTACACCTTC
CDR3aa: CASSARSGYGYTF

v_gene: TRBV11-2
j_gene: TRBJ2-1
abundance: -
d_gene: -
CDR3nt: TGTGCCAGCAGCTTAGACCGACACAATGAGCAGTTCTTC
CDR3aa: CASSLDRHNEQFF

v_gene: TRBV6-5
j_gene: TRBJ1-2
abundance: -
d_gene: -
CDR3nt: TGTGCCAGCAGTTACGACAGGTGGGGCTATGGCTACACCTTC
CDR3aa: CASSYDRWGYGYTF

v_gene: TRBV5-6
j_gene: TRBJ2-7
abundance: -
d_gene: -
CDR3nt: TGTGCCAGCAGCCCCCGAGGGGTCCCTACCTACGAGCAGTACTTC
CDR3aa: CASSPRGVPTYEQYF

v_gene: TRBV30
j_gene: TRBJ2-2
abundance: -
d_gene: -
CDR3nt: TGTGCCTGGCGTGACAGGAAAAACACCGGGGAGCTGTTTTTT
CDR3aa: CAWRDRKNTGELFF

v_gene: TRBV5-1
j_gene: TRBJ1-1
abundance: -
d_gene: -
CDR3nt: TGCGCCAGCAGCGTAGACAGGTTTTGGGGCCAAGTGAACACTGAAGCTTTCTTT
CDR3aa: CASSVDRFWGQVNTEAFF

v_gene: TRBV28
j_gene: TRBJ1-4
abundance: -
d_gene: -
CDR3nt: TGTGCCAGCAGTGCTACTAATGAAAAACTGTTTTTT
CDR3aa: CASSATNEKLFF

v_gene: TRBV11-3
j_gene: TRBJ1-4
abundance: -
d_gene: -
CDR3nt: TGTGCCAGCAGCGATTCTGCGGGGGGTGAAAAACTGTTTTTT
CDR3aa: CASSDSAGGEKLFF

v_gene: TRBV4-2
j_gene: TRBJ2-7
abundance: once
d_gene: TRBD2
CDR3nt: TGTGCCAGCAGCCAAGAGGCGGGAGGGGTCTACGAGCAGTACTTC
CDR3aa: CASSQEAGGVYEQYF

v_gene: TRBV30
j_gene: TRBJ1-2
abundance: -
d_gene: TRBD1
CDR3nt: TGTGCCTGGAGTTACCGGACAGGCCTTAACTATGGCTACACCTTC
CDR3aa: CAWSYRTGLNYGYTF

v_gene: TRBV4-1
j_gene: TRBJ1-5
abundance: -
d_gene: TRBD1
CDR3nt: TGCGCCAGCAGCCCTACAGGGGGCGCGAAAAAAGGGGGCAATCAGCCCCAGCATTTT
CDR3aa: CASSPTGGAKKGGNQPQHF

v_gene: TRBV29-1
j_gene: TRBJ1-3
abundance: -
d_gene: -
CDR3nt: TGCAGCGTTCGGCCGCACTCTGGAAACACCATATATTTT
CDR3aa: CSVRPHSGNTIYF

v_gene: TRBV3-1/TRBV3-2
j_gene: TRBJ1-2
abundance: -
d_gene: TRBD1
CDR3nt: TGTGCCAGCAGCCAGAAGGACAGGGTCAGTGGCTACACCTTC
CDR3aa: CASSQKDRVSGYTF

v_gene: TRBV4-2
j_gene: TRBJ2-2
abundance: -
d_gene: TRBD2
CDR3nt: TGTGCCAGCAGCCAAGATATAAGGGGACTAGCGGGGGGCCCGAGGGCCGGGGAGCTGTTTTTT
CDR3aa: CASSQDIRGLAGGPRAGELFF

v_gene: TRBV2
j_gene: TRBJ2-1
abundance: -
d_gene: -
CDR3nt: TGTGCCAGCAGTGAAGCGCGGGGATCCAATGAGCAGTTCTTC
CDR3aa: CASSEARGSNEQFF

v_gene: TRBV7-2
j_gene: TRBJ2-1
abundance: once
d_gene: TRBD2
CDR3nt: TGTGCCAGCAGTAATTGGGGGACTAGCTGGGGGAATGAGCAGTTCTTC
CDR3aa: CASSNWGTSWGNEQFF

v_gene: TRBV19
j_gene: TRBJ2-2
abundance: -
d_gene: TRBD2
CDR3nt: TGTGCCAGTAGTATAGGGCTAGCGGGAGACGTATGGAACACCGGGGAGCTGTTTTTT
CDR3aa: CASSIGLAGDVWNTGELFF

v_gene: TRBV11-3
j_gene: TRBJ2-5
abundance: few
d_gene: TRBD2
CDR3nt: TGTGCCAGCAGCTTAGAATCGGCTAGCGGGAGCCAAGAGACCCAGTACTTC
CDR3aa: CASSLESASGSQETQYF

v_gene: TRBV19
j_gene: TRBJ1-1
abundance: -
d_gene: -
CDR3nt: TGTGCCAGCTCCTGGGTGACTGAAGCTTTCTTT
CDR3aa: CASSWVTEAFF

v_gene: TRBV3-1/TRBV3-2
j_gene: TRBJ2-1
abundance: -
d_gene: TRBD1
CDR3nt: TGTGCCAGCAGACGAGAATCCGACAGGGGCGAGCAGTTCTTC
CDR3aa: CASRRESDRGEQFF

v_gene: TRBV7-9
j_gene: TRBJ2-7
abundance: -
d_gene: TRBD2
CDR3nt: TGTGCCAGTGAGCGGACTAGCGGGATCCGATACGAGCAGTACTTC
CDR3aa: CASERTSGIRYEQYF

v_gene: TRBV4-1
j_gene: TRBJ2-5
abundance: -
d_gene: -
CDR3nt: TGCGCCAGCAGCCCTGTGGGGGGAGGTGGGGAGACCCAGTACTTC
CDR3aa: CASSPVGGGGETQYF

v_gene: TRBV6-1
j_gene: TRBJ2-2
abundance: -
d_gene: -
CDR3nt: TGTGCCAGCAGTGAATATCTTACGAACACCGGGGAGCTGTTTTTT
CDR3aa: CASSEYLTNTGELFF